Below, 20 T cell receptor beta chains from the same sample are listed, as sequenced in a study of long-term antiretroviral therapy in people with HIV. At survey level, the immunoSEQ assay was run in its v3.0 version. Measured with immunoSEQ multiplex PCR; TCRdb has only the in-frame clones, and not every one. Of 20,000 to 30,000 clones in the sample, approximately 82% were seen once. This specimen consisted of unsorted PBMCs, obtained 3 years after starting antiretroviral therapy. These receptors originate from a man in his fifties or sixties with HIV.

This clone occurred a few times. The CDR3: CASSASLTNTGELFF. The CDR3, as DNA: TGTGCCAGCAGCGCGTCGCTAACGAACACCGGGGAGCTGTTTTTT. This rearrangement joins TRBV9 to TRBJ2-2; D unresolved. V was pared by 3 bases and J by 0 bases, with 9 bases between. CDR1 and CDR2 (germline): SGDLS, YYNGEE. CDR3 size: 15 residues.

The chain links TRBV29-1 to TRBJ2-5; D is unresolved. Trimming removed 1 base from V and 0 bases from J, with 9 bases in between. The CDR3 totals 14 residues. Germline V lookup: CDR1 SQVTM, CDR2 ANQGSEA. In DNA, the CDR3 is TGCAGCGTTGAAGGGTCGCGTCACCAAGAGACCCAGTACTTC. This codes for CSVEGSRHQETQYF. The full variable domain, in which reference TRBV29-1 and TRBJ2-5 provide the parts outside the CDR3, is SAVISQKPSRDICQRGTSLTIQCQVDSQVTMMFWYRQQPGQSLTLIATANQGSEATYESGFVIDKFPISRPNLTFSTLTVSNMSPEDSSIYLCSVEGSRHQETQYFGPGTRLLVL.

This clone was counted a single time. This chain joins TRBV7-2 and TRBJ2-5; D perhaps matches TRBD1 (5 bases). The V end was cut by 5 bases, the J end by 5 bases, with 12 bases between. CDR3 length: 13 amino acids. Germline CDR1 reads SGHTA; CDR2 reads FQGNSA. This CDR3 is CASSLRALETQYF. Here the CDR3 DNA reads TGTGCCAGCAGCCTCAGGGCGTTGGAGACCCAGTACTTC.

The chain links TRBV5-1 to TRBJ2-1, with 9 bases aligning to TRBD1. Germline V gives CDR1 SGHRS, CDR2 YFSETQ. V was pared by 4 bases and J by 7 bases, with 9 bases of the junction left unmatched. The CDR3 runs 15 residues. The CDR3 DNA reads TGCGCCAGCAGCGCCCCCGGGACAGGGAGGAATGAGCAGTTCTTC. It codes for CASSAPGTGRNEQFF.

The chain uses TRBV5-1 and TRBJ1-4; 11 positions match TRBD1. The CDR3 loop spans 14 amino acids. Germline CDR1 and CDR2: SGHRS and YFSETQ. The ends lost 5 bases at V and 8 bases at J; junction bases unmatched: 5. In DNA form, the CDR3 reads TGCGCCAGCAGTCGGGACAGGGGGTCGGAAAAACTGTTTTTT. It is translated as CASSRDRGSEKLFF.

The count of this clone is one. The chain combines TRBV6-1 with TRBJ2-1; TRBD2 is a possible D gene (5 bases). Germline CDR1 and CDR2: MNHNS and SASEGT. This CDR3 spans 12 amino acids. V was clipped by 0 bases and J by 12 bases, with 9 bases between them. The CDR3 DNA is TGTGCCAGCAGTGAAGCGCAAGGGAGGCAGTTCTTC. It encodes CASSEAQGRQFF.

The chain employs TRBV4-3 and TRBJ2-1; tentatively, D is TRBD2 (6 bases). Germline-derived CDR1 and CDR2 are LGHNA and YSLEER. This CDR3 has 14 residues. Trimming removed 6 bases at V and 6 bases at J, with 15 bases between. CDR3 residues: CASSPGGSANEQFF. In DNA form, the CDR3 reads TGCGCCAGCAGTCCAGGAGGGAGCGCCAATGAGCAGTTCTTC.

The chain combines TRBV7-2 with TRBJ2-5; D not resolved. Trimming removed 1 base from V and 4 bases from J, with 7 bases in between. The CDR3 runs to 13 residues. The V gene's germline CDR1 is SGHTA and CDR2 FQGNSA. The CDR3 reads CASSLGMRETQYF. The CDR3, as DNA: TGTGCCAGCAGCTTAGGGATGCGAGAGACCCAGTACTTC.

CDR3 coding DNA: TGCGCCAGCAGCCCGGGAGCCGTGGAGCTGTTTTTT. This gives the protein CASSPGAVELFF. V and J are TRBV5-1 and TRBJ2-2; D is possibly TRBD2 (6 bases). In germline, CDR1 is SGHRS, CDR2 YFSETQ. This CDR3 contains 12 residues. Trimming left V 4 bases short and J 10 bases short, with 11 bases between.

The J gene is TRBJ1-2, the V gene TRBV11-2; D gene unclear. The germline V gene encodes CDR1 SGHAT and CDR2 FQNNGV. The CDR3 is 11 amino acids. The V gene lost 3 bases and the J gene lost 8 bases, with 7 bases spanning the gap. CDR3 DNA sequence: TGTGCCAGCAGCTTGTCCGGCGGCTACACCTTC. This sequence encodes CASSLSGGYTF.

The chain links TRBV4-3 to TRBJ2-7, with D perhaps matching TRBD1 (6 bases). The V gene's germline CDR1 is LGHNA and CDR2 YSLEER. V dropped 4 bases and J dropped 6 bases, with 22 bases sitting between them. This CDR3 has 16 amino acids. The CDR3 sequence is CASSPPTRAGVSEQYF. The CDR3 region has the DNA TGCGCCAGCAGCCCACCCACTAGGGCAGGGGTTAGCGAGCAGTACTTC.

The rearrangement joins TRBV11-2 to TRBJ2-3; TRBD2 matches 8 bases. The CDR3 contains 17 residues. V shed 6 bases and J 1 base; nucleotides not matched to a gene: 12. Germline V gives CDR1 SGHAT, CDR2 FQNNGV. For the CDR3, the DNA is TGTGCCAGCAGTTTCACTGGGAGGCGGGGGGGCACAGATACGCAGTATTTT. Its protein product is CASSFTGRRGGTDTQYF.

Points on this clone: This sample includes further DNA sequences coding for the same CDR3. This chain joins TRBV6-6 and TRBJ2-7; TRBD1 matches at 9 bases. This CDR3 contains 16 residues. Trimming took 6 bases from V and 6 from J; bases not matched to a gene: 15. Germline assignment: CDR1 MNHNY and CDR2 SVGAGI (reference sequence). The CDR3 is CASRPGDRDRVCEQYF. As DNA, the CDR3 is TGTGCCAGCAGGCCCGGGGACCGGGACAGGGTTTGCGAGCAGTACTTC.

The genes are TRBV19 and TRBJ1-4; D might be TRBD1 (5 bases). This CDR3 contains 16 residues. Germline V gives CDR1 LNHDA, CDR2 SQIVND (reference sequence). The ends were cut back, 6 bases at V and 7 bases at J, with 21 bases in the middle. The CDR3, as DNA: TGTGCCAGTAGGTCAACGACGGGGGGAGTGGCTGAAAAACTGTTTTTT. This codes for CASRSTTGGVAEKLFF.

This clone has only a few counts. The chain has TRBV28 and TRBJ2-7; 14 bases are a match to TRBD2. V trimming: 6 bases; J trimming: 7 bases; junction bases outside the gene matches: 8. The CDR3 contains 15 residues. Per the germline V gene, CDR1 is MDHEN and CDR2 is SYDVKM. The CDR3, as DNA: TGTGCCAGCAGGTCCGGGACTAGCGGGAGTGGAGAGCAGTACTTC. Protein sequence: CASRSGTSGSGEQYF.

CDR3 sequence: CASSFSEPYTF. The CDR3 bases are TGTGCCAGCAGTTTCTCGGAACCCTACACCTTC. The chain links TRBV6-6 to TRBJ1-2; unclear D gene. With 4 bases removed from V and 10 bases from J, the gap between germline ends came to 10 bases. CDR3 length: 11 amino acids. Germline V gene data show CDR1 as MNHNY and CDR2 as SVGAGI (reference sequence).

The chain links TRBV5-6 to TRBJ1-1; TRBD1 might be the D (5 bases). The CDR3 length is 13 residues. Germline lookup yields CDR1 SGHDT and CDR2 YYEEEE. V was pared by 4 bases and J by 2 bases, with 9 bases between. The CDR3 sequence is CASSLDINTEAFF. CDR3 nucleotides: TGTGCCAGCAGCCTGGACATAAACACTGAAGCTTTCTTT. The entire variable domain, with the rest obtained from reference TRBV5-6 and TRBJ1-1, is as follows: DAGVTQSPTHLIKTRGQQVTLRCSPKSGHDTVSWYQQALGQGPQFIFQYYEEEERQRGNFPDRFSGHQFPNYSSELNVNALLLGDSALYLCASSLDINTEAFFGQGTRLTVV.

This chain uses TRBV25-1 with TRBJ2-3; D is possibly TRBD2 (5 bases). V was trimmed by 1 base and J by 1 base, leaving 9 bases between them. This CDR3 is built from 15 residues. Germline assignment: CDR1 MGHDK and CDR2 SYGVNS. The CDR3 DNA reads TGTGCCAGCAGTGAATCGGACTTGCGCACAGATACGCAGTATTTT. Residues: CASSESDLRTDTQYF.

The rearrangement links TRBV6-6 to TRBJ2-7; weak D call: TRBD2 (5 bases). The CDR3 spans 13 residues. Germline V lookup: CDR1 MNHNY, CDR2 SVGAGI (reference sequence). The V end was cut by 0 bases, the J end by 6 bases, with 9 bases between. The DNA of the CDR3 is TGTGCCAGCAGTTACTCGGGGAGTGGCGAGCAGTACTTC. Protein sequence: CASSYSGSGEQYF.

The V call is TRBV5-6, the J call TRBJ2-3; D is perhaps TRBD2 (6 bases). The CDR3 covers 14 residues. The V end lost 1 base, the J end lost 1 base, and 7 bases lay between the germline ends. Germline assignment: CDR1 SGHDT and CDR2 YYEEEE. CDR3 sequence: CASSLPGGTDTQYF. The CDR3 region has the DNA TGTGCCAGCAGCTTGCCGGGAGGCACAGATACGCAGTATTTT.